The clone carrying this TCR beta chain turned up a few times. Its antigen is as yet unknown. This specimen belongs to a study of T-cell reconstitution after alpha-beta-depleted transplantation in children. Study-level findings and limits: At the one-year point after transplant, T-cell counts and TCRbeta diversity were found to come mostly from T cells that had been newly produced.

For TCRbeta, the library was prepared with unique molecular identifiers. TCRdb re-analysed the PCR reads in MiXCR, keeping a single row per CDR3 protein. This table has some 440,000 distinct CDR3 sequences, under 20% appearing once. This material consisted of PBMCs, mostly from graft donor cells, taken 360 days after TCRalphabeta/CD19-depleted stem cell transplant. The source is a boy in the first two years of life who had a stem cell transplant for Wiskott-Aldrich syndrome, so the T cells may come from the graft donor.

CDR3 nucleotides: TGCAGCGTCGCCCGGACAGATACGCAGTATTTT. As protein: CSVARTDTQYF. The chain is built from TRBV29-1 and TRBJ2-3; D is ambiguous. The CDR3 covers 11 residues. Between the trimmed V and J ends, which lost 6 bases and 3 bases, there was a span of 7 bases. Per the germline V gene, CDR1 is SQVTM and CDR2 is ANQGSEA.